The T cell receptor beta chain described here comes from a study of T cells after yellow fever vaccination. Study-wide results and caveats: A limited proportion of clonotypes was detected within both the CD4 and CD8 compartments.

CDR1 SQVTM and CDR2 ANQGSEA come from the germline V gene. Deletions cut 3 bases from V and 3 bases from J, with 8 bases between. The CDR3 consists of 13 residues. TCRdb passed the 5' RACE reads through MiXCR, listing each CDR3 protein once. The sample carries hundreds of thousands of distinct CDR3 sequences, 4.1% recorded once. In its sample, this clonotype was seen a few times. Its antigen is as yet unknown. The material sequenced was PBMCs, taken 5 days after the yellow fever booster vaccination. The source is a man aged 18 to 29 who received the YFV17D yellow fever vaccine. The chain joins TRBV29-1 to TRBJ2-2, with D unclear. CDR3 in amino acids: CSVDRMDTGELFF. Written as DNA, the CDR3 is TGCAGCGTTGACAGGATGGACACCGGGGAGCTGTTTTTT.